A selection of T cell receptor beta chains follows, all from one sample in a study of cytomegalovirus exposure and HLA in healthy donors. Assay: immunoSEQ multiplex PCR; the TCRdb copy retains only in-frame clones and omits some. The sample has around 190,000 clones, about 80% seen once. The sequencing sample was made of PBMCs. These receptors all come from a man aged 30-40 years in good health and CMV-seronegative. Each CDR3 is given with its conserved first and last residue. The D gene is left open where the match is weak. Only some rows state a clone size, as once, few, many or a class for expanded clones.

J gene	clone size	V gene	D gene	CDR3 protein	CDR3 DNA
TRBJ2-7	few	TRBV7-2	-	CASSLYYEQYF	TGTGCCAGCAGCTTATACTACGAGCAGTACTTC
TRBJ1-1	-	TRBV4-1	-	CASSQDASMNTEAFF	TGCGCCAGCAGCCAAGATGCATCTATGAACACTGAAGCTTTCTTT
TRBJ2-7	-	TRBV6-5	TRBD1	CASRGTGPYEQYF	TGTGCCAGCAGGGGGACAGGCCCTTACGAGCAGTACTTC
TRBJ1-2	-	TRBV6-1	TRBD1	CASSGRGPWGYTF	TGTGCCAGCAGTGGCAGGGGGCCTTGGGGCTACACCTTC
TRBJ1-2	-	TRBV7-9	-	CASSHSGAGYTF	TGTGCCAGCAGCCATAGTGGGGCTGGCTACACCTTC
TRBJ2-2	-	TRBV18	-	CASSPSYGASGELFF	TGTGCCAGCTCACCCTCCTATGGAGCATCCGGGGAGCTGTTTTTT
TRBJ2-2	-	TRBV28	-	CASSFSAGELFF	TGTGCCAGCAGTTTTTCGGCCGGGGAGCTGTTTTTT
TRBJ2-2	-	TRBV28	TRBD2	CASSPFSGRAGELFF	TGTGCCAGCAGCCCTTTTAGTGGGAGGGCCGGGGAGCTGTTTTTT
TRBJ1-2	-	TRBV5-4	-	CASSLEKTVNYGYTF	TGTGCCAGCAGCTTGGAAAAGACAGTAAACTATGGCTACACCTTC
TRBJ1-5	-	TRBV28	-	CASSSWTVSNQPQHF	TGTGCCAGCAGTTCCTGGACAGTTAGCAATCAGCCCCAGCATTTT